The clone carrying this T cell receptor (beta chain) was seen only a few times. This entry belongs to a study of patients and donors after allogeneic stem cell transplantation. TCRdb analysed the RT-PCR reads with MiXCR anew, one entry per CDR3 protein. The sample yields roughly 880,000 distinct CDR3 sequences, 18% seen once. Germline-derived CDR1 and CDR2 are MNHEY and SVGAGI. Unmatched junction bases numbered 4, after V lost 2 bases and J lost 1 base. This CDR3 comprises 16 residues. The sequenced material came from blood, either unsorted or a sorted T cell fraction (not recorded which). V and J are TRBV6-5 and TRBJ2-7; 11 bases agree with TRBD1. The clonotype comes from a human donor who was either an allogeneic HSCT recipient or a stem cell or donor lymphocyte infusion donor (not recorded which). It is not recorded whose cells these are; they may come from a transplant donor. The CDR3, as DNA: TGTGCCAGCAGTTACCTCGGACAGGGGGCGTCCTACGAGCAGTACTTC. Translating it yields CASSYLGQGASYEQYF.